These T cell receptor beta chains were read from a single sample in a study of T cell repertoires and HLA-DP antigens. Assay: immunoSEQ multiplex PCR; the TCRdb copy retains only in-frame clones and omits some. The sample lists some 110,000 clones; about 92% were seen once. No antigen has been assigned to these receptors. Sequenced: CD4+ T cells from PBMCs. All receptors come from a woman under 30 in good health and CMV-seronegative. Each CDR3 is given with its conserved first and last residue. D genes are given only for firm matches. Rows may omit the clone size; those that give it use once, few, many or a size class.

TRBJ2-3,TRBD2,TRBV5-8,.,TGTGCCAGCAGCTTCGGTTCTGGGGAGGGGACAGATACGCAGTATTTT,CASSFGSGEGTDTQYF
TRBJ1-5,.,TRBV7-7,.,TGTGCTAGCAGCTTAAGAGTCGACCATCAGCCCCAGCATTTT,CASSLRVDHQPQHF
TRBJ1-5,TRBD1,TRBV27,.,TGTGCCAGCAGTCCCTTGACAGGGGGCAATCAGCCCCAGCATTTT,CASSPLTGGNQPQHF
TRBJ2-5,.,TRBV5-1,.,TGCGCCAGCAGCTTGAACCCGAGCGGTAGCGGACAAGAGACCCAGTACTTC,CASSLNPSGSGQETQYF
TRBJ1-4,.,TRBV7-9,.,TGTGCCAGCAGCTTAGCGCGGGAGACAGCTGGAACTAATGAAAAACTGTTTTTT,CASSLARETAGTNEKLFF
TRBJ1-1,.,TRBV7-9,.,TGTGCCAGCAGGGACGGGACTGAAGCTTTCTTT,CASRDGTEAFF
TRBJ1-5,TRBD1,TRBV7-2,.,TGTGCCAGCAGCTTGGCGACAGGGGGCCGGCAGCCCCAGCATTTT,CASSLATGGRQPQHF
TRBJ1-2,.,TRBV7-7,.,TGTGCTAGCAGCTTAGTGTTGGGGGATTCGATCTATGTGGGCTACACCTTC,CASSLVLGDSIYVGYTF
TRBJ1-4,.,TRBV7-8,.,TGTGCCAGCAGCTTAGGTTCTTGGGAGGGGGGGAAACTGTTTTTT,CASSLGSWEGGKLFF
TRBJ1-2,.,TRBV9,.,TGTGCCAGCAGCCCTCATATTGGAGTGGACTATGGCTACACCTTC,CASSPHIGVDYGYTF
TRBJ2-3,TRBD2,TRBV5-4,.,TGTGCCAGCAGCCCGGGAGGGGCAGGTAGCACAGATACGCAGTATTTT,CASSPGGAGSTDTQYF
TRBJ2-1,TRBD2,TRBV27,once,TGTGCCAGCAGTCTACGGGGGGTGTCCTACAATGAGCAGTTCTTC,CASSLRGVSYNEQFF
TRBJ2-2,.,TRBV15,.,TGTGCCACCAGCCCGCCAAACACCGGGGAGCTGTTTTTT,CATSPPNTGELFF
TRBJ2-2,.,TRBV5-6,.,TGTGCCAGCAGCTTGGATGGCAGGGGCCGAACCGGGGAGCTGTTTTTT,CASSLDGRGRTGELFF
TRBJ2-5,.,TRBV5-6,.,TGTGCCAGCAGTTTGTCGGGGGACGAGGAGACCCAGTACTTC,CASSLSGDEETQYF
TRBJ2-7,.,TRBV28,.,TGTGCCAGCAGAAAACCAGACCTGGTTACCTACGAGCAGTACTTC,CASRKPDLVTYEQYF
TRBJ1-1,TRBD1,TRBV2,.,TGTGCCAGCAGCGGACAGGGCCGGGGGTACACTGAAGCTTTCTTT,CASSGQGRGYTEAFF
TRBJ2-1,TRBD2,TRBV5-1,.,TGCGCCAGCAGCTTGGTGCGGGGGGGTTCGAATGAGCAGTTCTTC,CASSLVRGGSNEQFF
TRBJ1-2,.,TRBV4-2,.,TGTGCCAGCAGCCAAGCGCACACCTCTAACTATGGCTACACCTTC,CASSQAHTSNYGYTF
TRBJ1-1,.,TRBV28,.,TGTGCCAGCAGTTCGGAGGGGTCAGAAGCTTTCTTT,CASSSEGSEAFF
TRBJ1-2,.,TRBV11-2,.,TGTGCCAGCAGCTCTCAAGGGGGGGGATATGGCTACACCTTC,CASSSQGGGYGYTF
TRBJ2-5,.,TRBV27,.,TGTGCCAGCAGTCTCAGGGGTCGTGAGACCCAGTACTTC,CASSLRGRETQYF
TRBJ1-2,.,TRBV10-1,.,TGCGCCAGCAGTGATAAGATCGGGAGGCAGAAGAAGAGCTATGGCTACACCTTC,CASSDKIGRQKKSYGYTF
TRBJ2-7,.,TRBV9,.,TGTGCCAGCGGGGGCTTAGACTACGAGCAGTACTTC,CASGGLDYEQYF
TRBJ1-3,TRBD1,TRBV7-2,.,TGTGCCAGCAGCCGGGACAGCACGAACGGAAACACCATATATTTT,CASSRDSTNGNTIYF
TRBJ1-5,TRBD1,TRBV15,.,TGTGCCACCAGCAGAGATCTCGGAGACAGGGTCATGTATTTT,CATSRDLGDRVMYF
TRBJ2-7,.,TRBV6-6,.,TGTGCCAGCAGTTTAGCAGATAGCTCCTACGAGCAGTACTTC,CASSLADSSYEQYF
TRBJ1-1,.,TRBV7-3,once,TGTGCCAGCAGCTTAGCCCCCCGGATGAACACTGAAGCTTTCTTT,CASSLAPRMNTEAFF
TRBJ1-1,.,TRBV6-5,.,TGTGCCAGCAAGAGTCGAACTGAAGCTTTCTTT,CASKSRTEAFF
TRBJ2-7,.,TRBV10-1,.,TGCGCCAGCAGTGAGGACAACTACGAGCAGTACTTC,CASSEDNYEQYF
TRBJ2-1,TRBD2,TRBV10-3,.,TGTGCCATCAGTGAGGTAGAACTAGCGGAGAACAATGAGCAGTTCTTC,CAISEVELAENNEQFF
TRBJ1-6,TRBD1,TRBV6-1,.,TGTGCCAGCAGTGAAGCCGGGACAGGCGCCTATAATTCACCCCTCCACTTT,CASSEAGTGAYNSPLHF
TRBJ1-1,.,TRBV5-4,.,TGTGCCAGCAGCTTGGTGAGTCGCCGGAACACTGAAGCTTTCTTT,CASSLVSRRNTEAFF
TRBJ2-2,TRBD1,TRBV7-3,.,TGTGCCAGCAGCTTAACGTTGGCAGGGGGAATCTCCGGGGAGCTGTTTTTT,CASSLTLAGGISGELFF
TRBJ2-1,.,TRBV11-2,once,TGTGCCAGCAGCTCCCCGTCCGGCCGAGGGTTCTTC,CASSSPSGRGFF
TRBJ2-2,.,TRBV9,.,TGTGCCAGCAGCGTAGGTGGTAGCGGAAACACCGGGGAGCTGTTTTTT,CASSVGGSGNTGELFF
TRBJ1-5,TRBD1,TRBV6-5,.,TGTGCCAGCAGTTACTCAAGGGACAGTTATCAGCCCCAGCATTTT,CASSYSRDSYQPQHF
TRBJ2-1,TRBD2,TRBV5-1,once,TGCGCCAGCACTCCCGGGGGGGCCGGCAATGAGCAGTTCTTC,CASTPGGAGNEQFF
TRBJ2-2,.,TRBV9,.,TGTGCCAGCAAGAGGACCGTAAGGGGCACCGGGGAGCTGTTTTTT,CASKRTVRGTGELFF
TRBJ1-2,.,TRBV19,.,TGTGCCAGTAGTAAATCGGCGGATGGCTACACCTTC,CASSKSADGYTF
TRBJ2-2,TRBD1,TRBV29-1,.,TGCAGCGTCGGTAGGGGGACAGTCGGGGTCGGGGAGCTGTTTTTT,CSVGRGTVGVGELFF
TRBJ1-1,.,TRBV7-6,.,TGTGCCAGCAGCGCCCAACAGGGATCCACTGAAGCTTTCTTT,CASSAQQGSTEAFF
TRBJ1-1,TRBD1,TRBV18,few,TGTGCCAGCTCCCCCGGGACAGGGACTAGCACTGAAGCTTTCTTT,CASSPGTGTSTEAFF
TRBJ1-1,.,TRBV2,.,TGTGCCAGCAGTGCGAGAGGCCCACTGTTGAACACTGAAGCTTTCTTT,CASSARGPLLNTEAFF
TRBJ1-1,.,TRBV5-1,.,TGCGCCAGCAGGCTCATGCCGGGGAACACTGAAGCTTTCTTT,CASRLMPGNTEAFF
TRBJ1-1,.,TRBV18,.,TGTGCCAGCTCACCACCTTCTGGGCAGGCCACTGAAGCTTTCTTT,CASSPPSGQATEAFF
TRBJ2-5,.,TRBV7-2,once,TGTGCCAGCAGCTTAGACTTATTAACAAGAAAGACCCAGTACTTC,CASSLDLLTRKTQYF
TRBJ1-4,TRBD1,TRBV18,.,TGTGCCAGCTCACCGGACAGGAAGGAAAAACTGTTTTTT,CASSPDRKEKLFF
TRBJ2-7,TRBD1,TRBV11-2,.,TGTGCCAGCAGCTCATTACAGGGGAATTCCTACGAGCAGTACTTC,CASSSLQGNSYEQYF
TRBJ1-2,.,TRBV6-1,.,TGTGCCAGCAGTGAAAGGGGCCACTATGGCTACACCTTC,CASSERGHYGYTF
TRBJ2-1,TRBD2,TRBV10-3,once,TGTGCCTCCGGGACTAGCGGGAGGGAACCAAATGAGCAGTTCTTC,CASGTSGREPNEQFF
TRBJ1-1,.,TRBV6-5,.,TGTGCCAGCAGTTACTCGACAGCTCTCATGAACACTGAAGCTTTCTTT,CASSYSTALMNTEAFF
TRBJ2-3,.,TRBV30,.,TGTGCCTGGGGACACAAGACAGATACGCAGTATTTT,CAWGHKTDTQYF
TRBJ1-2,TRBD1,TRBV9,.,TGTGCCAGCAGCAACACGGACAGGGGGGCGTGGGGCTACACCTTC,CASSNTDRGAWGYTF
TRBJ1-1,.,TRBV7-8,.,TGTGCCAGCAGTTATCAGATGAACACTGAAGCTTTCTTT,CASSYQMNTEAFF
TRBJ1-1,.,TRBV7-7,.,TGTGCTAGCAGCTTAACTCCCTACACTGAAGCTTTCTTT,CASSLTPYTEAFF
TRBJ2-3,.,TRBV18,.,TGTGCCAGCTCACCACCGGGTACAGATACGCAGTATTTT,CASSPPGTDTQYF